These 19 T cell receptor beta chains were sequenced from one sample in a study of response to subunit inactivated influenza vaccine. One entry per CDR3 protein results from TCRdb running MiXCR on the RT-PCR reads. Of 550,000 to 800,000 distinct CDR3 sequences in the sample, more than 15% were seen once. Sequencing used PBMCs from blood, obtained approximately 13 days after vaccination. The receptors derive from a man aged 45-65 years who received an inactivated influenza vaccine.

This clonotype has a handful of counts. This rearrangement joins TRBV24-1 to TRBJ1-1, with 7 bases that match TRBD1. Losses at the gene ends were 9 bases for V and 3 bases for J; bases not matched to a gene: 6. This CDR3 contains 13 residues. Per the germline V gene, CDR1 is KGHDR and CDR2 is SFDVKD. In DNA, the CDR3 is TGTGCCACCGCCAGGGGGTCTTACACTGAAGCTTTCTTT. Its protein product is CATARGSYTEAFF.

The chain employs TRBV9 and TRBJ2-2; D is possibly TRBD2 (6 bases). Germline values: CDR1 SGDLS, CDR2 YYNGEE. The CDR3 has 16 residues. The V gene lost 4 bases and the J gene lost 6 bases, with 19 bases spanning the gap. The CDR3 here is CASSSSNSGTPGELFF. CDR3 DNA sequence: TGTGCCAGCAGCTCCAGCAATTCGGGGACTCCCGGGGAGCTGTTTTTT.

This chain joins TRBV12-3 or TRBV12-4 and TRBJ2-3, with 9 bases aligning to TRBD2. V shed 4 bases and J 3 bases; nucleotides not matched to a gene: 8. The CDR3 is made up of 16 amino acids. In nucleotides, the CDR3 is TGTGCCAGCAGTTCGAACGAGCGGGAGGTGACAGATACGCAGTATTTT. It encodes CASSSNEREVTDTQYF.

Only a few counts were recorded for this clonotype. This CDR3 reads CASSQGTERAEAFF. CDR3 nucleotide sequence: TGTGCCAGCAGCCAAGGGACGGAGAGGGCTGAAGCTTTCTTT. V and J are TRBV3-1 and TRBJ1-1; D remains unclear. This CDR3 comprises 14 residues. The germline V gene has CDR1 LGHDT and CDR2 YNNKEL (reference sequence). Trimming shortened V by 1 base and J by 6 bases, and 12 bases separated the two germline ends.

This clonotype came up a few times. The chain couples TRBV21-1 to TRBJ1-5. TRBV21-1 is recorded as a pseudogene. The CDR3 covers 13 residues. The DNA of the CDR3 is TGTGCCAGCACCACAGGGACCAATCAGCCCCAGCATTTT. The encoded protein is CASTTGTNQPQHF.

This clonotype has just a few counts. The chain has TRBV12-3 or TRBV12-4 and TRBJ2-7; 11 bases map to TRBD1. J gave up 3 bases and V 7 bases, and 8 bases lay outside the gene matches. The CDR3 length is 15 residues. The CDR3 DNA reads TGTGCCAGCATAGGGGGGACAGGGGGTTTCTACGAGCAGTACTTC. It translates to CASIGGTGGFYEQYF.

This chain connects TRBV5-5 to TRBJ2-2; 10 bases fit TRBD2. With V trimmed by 4 bases and J by 7 bases, 7 bases remained unmatched. The germline V gene has CDR1 SGHKS and CDR2 YYEKEE (reference sequence). This CDR3 is 15 amino acids long. The CDR3, as DNA: TGTGCCAGCAGCATTCTAGCGGGAGCGGTCGGGGAGCTGTTTTTT. Amino acid sequence: CASSILAGAVGELFF.

The chain links TRBV27 to TRBJ1-2; unclear D gene. The CDR3 totals 14 residues. V was pared by 6 bases and J by 0 bases, with 11 bases between. In germline, CDR1 is MNHEY, CDR2 SMNVEV (reference sequence). The chain's CDR3 is CASRRTGTNYGYTF. The CDR3 nucleotides are TGTGCCAGCAGAAGGACGGGGACTAACTATGGCTACACCTTC.

The gene calls are TRBV20-1 and TRBJ1-5; D may be TRBD1 (6 bases). CDR1 and CDR2 (germline): DFQATT, SNEGSKA (reference sequence). V gave up 5 bases and J gave up 6 bases, with 17 bases separating them. The CDR3 contains 14 residues. The CDR3 sequence: CSAGRGAERQPQHF. The CDR3 bases are TGCAGTGCTGGGAGGGGGGCGGAACGTCAGCCCCAGCATTTT.

This chain joins TRBV7-9 and TRBJ2-3, with D uncertain. Germline CDR1 is SEHNR and CDR2 is FQNEAQ (reference sequence). The V end was cut by 4 bases, the J end by 5 bases, with 16 bases between. The CDR3 length is 15 residues. This CDR3 reads CASSSGYLQEDTQYF. CDR3 nucleotides: TGTGCCAGCAGCTCCGGGTACCTGCAGGAAGATACGCAGTATTTT.

The table lists this clonotype with many counts. V usage is TRBV5-1 and J usage is TRBJ2-1; no clear D gene. Germline V gene data show CDR1 as SGHRS and CDR2 as YFSETQ. Deletions cut 1 base from V and 3 bases from J, with 2 bases between. The CDR3 contains 12 residues. DNA of the CDR3: TGCGCCAGCAGCTTGTTCTACAATGAGCAGTTCTTC. Translated, it gives CASSLFYNEQFF.

This clonotype has a handful of counts. The chain links TRBV5-5 to TRBJ2-2, with TRBD1 matching over 8 bases. V lost 4 bases and J lost 1; bases outside the gene matches: 12. This CDR3 has 18 residues. CDR1 is SGHKS, CDR2 YYEKEE, per germline (reference sequence). This chain's CDR3 is CASSPRQGANKNTGELFF. The CDR3 nucleotides read TGTGCCAGCAGCCCGCGGCAGGGGGCCAACAAGAACACCGGGGAGCTGTTTTTT.

For the CDR3, the DNA is TGTGCCAGCAGCTTAGTGGGGACAGGGGGCCTGAACACTGAAGCTTTCTTT. Translating it yields CASSLVGTGGLNTEAFF. J is TRBJ1-1 and V is TRBV7-2, with 12 positions matching TRBD1. The J segment lost 0 bases and the V segment lost 1 base, leaving 3 bases of the junction unmatched. Germline CDR1 is SGHTA and CDR2 is FQGNSA. This CDR3 contains 17 residues.

This clonotype showed up just a few times. The chain couples TRBV9 to TRBJ2-1, with 9 positions matching TRBD1. The CDR3 runs 16 residues. Germline CDR1 is SGDLS and CDR2 is YYNGEE. V dropped 0 bases and J dropped 4; count of bases not matched to a gene: 5. The CDR3 spells CASSVAGGQGYNEQFF. CDR3 DNA: TGTGCCAGCAGCGTAGCTGGCGGACAGGGGTACAATGAGCAGTTCTTC.

This chain uses TRBV7-3 with TRBJ2-1; D gene uncertain. With 4 bases removed from V and 5 bases from J, the gap between germline ends came to 12 bases. The CDR3 runs to 14 residues. Germline lookup yields CDR1 SGHTA and CDR2 FQGTGA. The CDR3 region is CASSSGLGDNEQFF. The CDR3 DNA reads TGTGCCAGCAGCTCGGGCCTTGGTGACAATGAGCAGTTCTTC.

The CDR3 loop is CASAVGTGSGEQYF. CDR3 DNA: TGTGCCAGCGCCGTAGGGACAGGGTCCGGAGAGCAGTACTTC. The gene calls are TRBV7-3 and TRBJ2-7; 9 bases map to TRBD1. V was clipped by 8 bases and J by 7 bases; unmatched bases: 12. Per the germline V gene, CDR1 is SGHTA and CDR2 is FQGTGA. The CDR3 length is 14 residues.

The CDR3 coding sequence is TGCAGTGCTGGGGGACAGGGGGCCGAGCAGTACTTC. Translation: CSAGGQGAEQYF. The chain employs TRBV20-1 and TRBJ2-7; 12 bases map to TRBD1. The CDR3 is made up of 12 amino acids. V shed 5 bases, J shed 6 bases, and the junction held 2 bases outside the gene matches. Germline CDR1 is DFQATT and CDR2 is SNEGSKA (reference sequence).

This clonotype showed up just a few times. This chain links TRBV11-2 with TRBJ2-5; TRBD1 is a possible D gene (6 bases). V shed 2 bases and J shed 4 bases, with 11 bases lying between them. Germline assignment: CDR1 SGHAT and CDR2 FQNNGV. The CDR3 runs 14 residues. The DNA of the CDR3 is TGTGCCAGCAGCTTATTTGGGGGCTTAGAGACCCAGTACTTC. Protein sequence: CASSLFGGLETQYF.

Only a few counts were recorded for this clonotype. The chain carries TRBV24-1 and TRBJ1-6; D unclear. Germline V gene data show CDR1 as KGHDR and CDR2 as SFDVKD. Between the trimmed V and J ends, which lost 5 bases and 7 bases, there was a span of 8 bases. This CDR3 has 13 residues. The CDR3: CATSATVNSPLHF. As DNA, the CDR3 is TGTGCCACCAGTGCAACAGTGAATTCACCCCTCCACTTT.